This T cell receptor (beta chain) was captured by sequencing in a study of CD4 and CD8 cells across lung adenocarcinoma regions. One entry per CDR3 protein results from TCRdb running MiXCR on the PCR reads. Among some 7,800 distinct CDR3 sequences listed, under 50% were seen once. A word on this clonotype: An end of the junction differs from the germline gene, which may be a read error.

Germline CDR1 reads WNHNN; CDR2 reads SYGVQD (reference sequence). CDR3 length: 15 amino acids. The sequence was obtained from a male donor with lung adenocarcinoma. The CD4 and CD8 labels of this study may be unreliable. The sample comprised CD8+ T cells from the center of a lung tumor. The chain carries TRBV10-1 and TRBJ2-5; either TRBD1 or TRBD2 may supply D (6 bases each). In DNA form, the CDR3 reads TGCGCCAGGTGGCTGGGGGGCAAATCCCCAGAGACGCAGTACTTC. This sequence encodes CARWLGGKSPETQYF.